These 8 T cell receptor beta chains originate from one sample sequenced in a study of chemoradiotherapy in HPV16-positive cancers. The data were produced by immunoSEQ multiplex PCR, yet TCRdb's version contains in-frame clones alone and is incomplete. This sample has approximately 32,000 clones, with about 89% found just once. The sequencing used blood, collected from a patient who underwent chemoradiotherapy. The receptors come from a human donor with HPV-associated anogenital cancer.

CDR3 sequence reads: CASRSGECNSPLHF. The CDR3 DNA reads as TGCGCCAGCAGATCAGGGGAGTGTAATTCACCCCTCCACTTT. This chain links TRBV10-1 with TRBJ1-6, with D possibly matching TRBD1 (6 bases). V lost 6 bases, J lost 6 bases, and 12 bases lay in between. This CDR3 contains 14 residues. Germline loops: CDR1 WNHNN, CDR2 SYGVQD (reference sequence).

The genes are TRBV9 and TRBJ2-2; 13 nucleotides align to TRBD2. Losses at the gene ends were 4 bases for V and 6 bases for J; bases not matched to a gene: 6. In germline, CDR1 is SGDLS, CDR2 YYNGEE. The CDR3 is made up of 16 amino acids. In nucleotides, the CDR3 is TGTGCCAGCAGCCCTCGGACTAGCGGGAGCCCCGGGGAGCTGTTTTTT. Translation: CASSPRTSGSPGELFF.

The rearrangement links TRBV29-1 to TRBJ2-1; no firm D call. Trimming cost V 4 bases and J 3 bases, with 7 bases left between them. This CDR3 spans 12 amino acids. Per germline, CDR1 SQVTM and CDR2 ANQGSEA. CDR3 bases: TGCAGCGTTGGGGCTGACTACAATGAGCAGTTCTTC. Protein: CSVGADYNEQFF.

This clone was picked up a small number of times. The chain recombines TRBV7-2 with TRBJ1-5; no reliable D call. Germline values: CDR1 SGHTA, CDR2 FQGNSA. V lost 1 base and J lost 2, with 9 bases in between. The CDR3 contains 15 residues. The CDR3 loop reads CASSLVGLGNQPQHF. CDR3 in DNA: TGTGCCAGCAGCTTAGTTGGGTTGGGCAATCAGCCCCAGCATTTT. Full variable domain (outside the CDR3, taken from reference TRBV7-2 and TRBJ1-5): GAGVSQSPSNKVTEKGKDVELRCDPISGHTALYWYRQSLGQGLEFLIYFQGNSAPDKSGLPSDRFSAERTGGSVSTLTIQRTQQEDSAVYLCASSLVGLGNQPQHFGDGTRLSIL.

CDR3 residues: CASSPGLAGTSAYNEQFF. CDR3 bases: TGTGCCAGCAGCCCGGGACTAGCGGGGACTTCCGCCTACAATGAGCAGTTCTTC. The chain carries TRBV5-6 and TRBJ2-1, with 13 bases fitting TRBD2. The junction had 9 bases not matched to a gene; V was cut back by 4 bases and J by 2 bases. Looked up from germline, CDR1 is SGHDT and CDR2 is YYEEEE. This CDR3 has 18 amino acids.

The CDR3 DNA reads as TGTGCCAGCAGCTTGGGGCTAGCGAGGGGGGATACGCAGTATTTT. This translates into CASSLGLARGDTQYF. The chain joins TRBV5-6 to TRBJ2-3; D possibly uses TRBD1 or TRBD2 (6 bases each). The CDR3 is 15 amino acids. V was pared by 0 bases and J by 6 bases, with 14 bases between. Germline loops: CDR1 SGHDT, CDR2 YYEEEE.

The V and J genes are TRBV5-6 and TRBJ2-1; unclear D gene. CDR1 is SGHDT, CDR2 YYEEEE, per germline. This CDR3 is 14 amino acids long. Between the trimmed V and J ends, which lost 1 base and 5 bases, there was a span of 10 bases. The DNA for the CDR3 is TGTGCCAGCAGCTTGAGGTGGCAGAACAATGAGCAGTTCTTC. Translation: CASSLRWQNNEQFF. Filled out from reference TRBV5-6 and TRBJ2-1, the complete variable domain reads DAGVTQSPTHLIKTRGQQVTLRCSPKSGHDTVSWYQQALGQGPQFIFQYYEEEERQRGNFPDRFSGHQFPNYSSELNVNALLLGDSALYLCASSLRWQNNEQFFGPGTRLTVL.

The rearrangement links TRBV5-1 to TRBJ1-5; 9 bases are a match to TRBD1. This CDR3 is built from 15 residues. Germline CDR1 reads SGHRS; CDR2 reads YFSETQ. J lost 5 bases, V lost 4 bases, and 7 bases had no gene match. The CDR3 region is CASSQGQGVDQPQHF. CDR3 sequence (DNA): TGCGCCAGCAGCCAGGGACAGGGAGTCGATCAGCCCCAGCATTTT.